Each of the 6 T cell receptor beta chains below was sequenced from the same sample in a study of Ad26.COV2.S vaccination and SARS-CoV-2 variants. Sequencing was performed with immunoSEQ multiplex PCR; in TCRdb, only in-frame clones are kept and a portion is missing. This table has roughly 400,000 clones, about 90% appearing once. Noted treatment: roughly 18 received Ad26.COV2.S at low or high dose, single or two shots; several received placebo; per-sample allocation not given. Vaccine and placebo recipients were sampled on day 63 after the first injection. Material: peripheral blood, obtained in a trial of Ad26.COV2.S vaccine versus placebo. These receptors all stem from a person between 18 and 60 years old who received the Ad26.COV2.S COVID-19 vaccine or a placebo.

This chain uses TRBV6-5 with TRBJ2-5; TRBD1 matches at 9 bases. From germline, CDR1 is MNHEY and CDR2 SVGAGI. The CDR3 is made up of 14 amino acids. V lost 1 base and J lost 3; bases outside the gene matches: 0. CDR3 loop: CASSYWDREETQYF. Here the CDR3 DNA reads TGTGCCAGCAGTTACTGGGACAGGGAAGAGACCCAGTACTTC.

The chain joins TRBV9 to TRBJ1-2; TRBD1 is a possible D gene (5 bases). The CDR3 has 14 amino acids. V lost 2 bases and J 4 bases, leaving 12 bases between the germline ends. The V gene's germline CDR1 is SGDLS and CDR2 YYNGEE. The CDR3 reads CASSVSGGTYGYTF. CDR3 in DNA: TGTGCCAGCAGCGTCTCCGGGGGAACCTATGGCTACACCTTC.

V usage is TRBV10-1 and J usage is TRBJ2-7; 7 bases align to TRBD1. The ends lost 2 bases at V and 3 bases at J; junction bases unmatched: 7. The CDR3 consists of 15 residues. Germline CDR1 is WNHNN and CDR2 is SYGVQD (reference sequence). CDR3 sequence reads: CASSETETGIYEQYF. The CDR3 region has the DNA TGCGCCAGCAGTGAGACCGAGACAGGGATCTACGAGCAGTACTTC.

The chain couples TRBV7-9 to TRBJ2-7; 13 bases map to TRBD2. This CDR3 has 16 residues. With 4 bases clipped from V and 5 bases from J, the junction kept 8 bases outside the gene matches. The germline V gene has CDR1 SEHNR and CDR2 FQNEAQ (reference sequence). CDR3 DNA: TGTGCCAGCAGCTCCAGAGGGACTAGCGGGATAGACGAGCAGTACTTC. Translating it yields CASSSRGTSGIDEQYF.

The chain carries TRBV10-3 and TRBJ2-3; D is perhaps TRBD1 or TRBD2 (7 bases each). The ends were cut back, 7 bases at V and 4 bases at J, with 12 bases in the middle. The CDR3 has 13 amino acids. CDR1 is ENHRY and CDR2 is SYGVKD in the germline V gene. This CDR3 is CAINPGGADTQYF. The DNA for the CDR3 is TGTGCCATCAATCCAGGGGGGGCAGATACGCAGTATTTT.

Comment on this clone: Other DNA sequences in the same sample also yield this CDR3. This chain connects TRBV19 to TRBJ2-1, with 11 nucleotides matching TRBD2. Germline-derived CDR1 and CDR2 are LNHDA and SQIVND (reference sequence). With 4 bases clipped from V and 5 bases from J, the junction kept 4 bases outside the gene matches. The length of the CDR3 is 15 residues. The CDR3 reads CASSTRLAGNNEQFF. The CDR3 DNA follows: TGTGCCAGTAGTACCCGACTAGCGGGAAACAATGAGCAGTTCTTC.